Sequencing of this T cell receptor (beta chain) was carried out in a study of T cells in localized non-small cell lung cancer. Study-wide results and caveats: In uninvolved adjacent lung, T cell clonality reached its highest value, exceeding tumor. Appearing in adjacent lung were a median about 59 of the top 100 tumor clones.

Remarks on this clone: The antigen remains undetermined.

Trimming cost V 6 bases and J 10 bases; bases outside gene matches: 12. Germline loops: CDR1 LNHDA, CDR2 SQIVND (reference sequence). The CDR3 runs to 15 residues. Sequencing used immunoSEQ multiplex PCR; TCRdb keeps in-frame clones, though not all of them. The sample comprises about 8,200 clones, around 56% of which are singletons, and around 8% rests with the top ten. The clonotype comes from a male donor aged 60 or over with stage I squamous cell lung carcinoma. Source: lymph node tissue, taken before any cancer treatment. This chain uses TRBV19 with TRBJ1-5; 10 bases are shared with TRBD1. This CDR3 is CASRDRGQGSSPQHF. The CDR3 region has the DNA TGTGCCAGTAGAGATCGGGGACAGGGGTCGAGTCCCCAGCATTTT.